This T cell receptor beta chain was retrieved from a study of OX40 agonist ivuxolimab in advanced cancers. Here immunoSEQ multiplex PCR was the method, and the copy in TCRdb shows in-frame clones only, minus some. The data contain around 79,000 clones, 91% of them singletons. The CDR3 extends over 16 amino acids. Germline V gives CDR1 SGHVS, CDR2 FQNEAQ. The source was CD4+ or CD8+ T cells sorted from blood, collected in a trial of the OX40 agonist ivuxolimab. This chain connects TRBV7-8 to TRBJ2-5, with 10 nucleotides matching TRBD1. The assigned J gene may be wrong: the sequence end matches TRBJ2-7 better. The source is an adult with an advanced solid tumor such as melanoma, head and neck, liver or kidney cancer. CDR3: CASSERQGAWSYEQYF. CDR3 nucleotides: TGTGCCAGCAGCGAAAGACAGGGGGCATGGTCCTACGAGCAGTACTTC.